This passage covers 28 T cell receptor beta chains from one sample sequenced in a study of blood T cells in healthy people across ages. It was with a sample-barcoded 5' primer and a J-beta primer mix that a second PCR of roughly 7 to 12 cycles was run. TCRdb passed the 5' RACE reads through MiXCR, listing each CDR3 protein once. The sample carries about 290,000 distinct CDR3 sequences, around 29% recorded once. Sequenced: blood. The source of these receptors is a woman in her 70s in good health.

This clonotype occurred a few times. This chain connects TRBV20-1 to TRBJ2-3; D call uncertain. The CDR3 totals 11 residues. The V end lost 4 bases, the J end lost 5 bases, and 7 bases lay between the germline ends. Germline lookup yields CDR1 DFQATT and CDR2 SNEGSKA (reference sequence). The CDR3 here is CSAKPKDTQYF. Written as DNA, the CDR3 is TGCAGTGCTAAACCTAAAGATACGCAGTATTTT.

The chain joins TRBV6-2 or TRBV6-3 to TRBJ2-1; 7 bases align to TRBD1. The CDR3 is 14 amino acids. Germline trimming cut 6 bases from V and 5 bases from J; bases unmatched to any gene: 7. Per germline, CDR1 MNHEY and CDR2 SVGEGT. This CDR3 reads CASRPGGPNNEQFF. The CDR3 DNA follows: TGTGCCAGCAGGCCAGGGGGTCCCAACAATGAGCAGTTCTTC.

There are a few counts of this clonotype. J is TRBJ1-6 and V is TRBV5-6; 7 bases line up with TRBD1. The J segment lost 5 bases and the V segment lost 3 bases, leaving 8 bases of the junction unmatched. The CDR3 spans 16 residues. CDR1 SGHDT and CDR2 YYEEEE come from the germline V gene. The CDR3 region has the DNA TGTGCCAGCAGCTCGCTCGGACAGGCAAATAATTCACCCCTCCACTTT. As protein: CASSSLGQANNSPLHF.

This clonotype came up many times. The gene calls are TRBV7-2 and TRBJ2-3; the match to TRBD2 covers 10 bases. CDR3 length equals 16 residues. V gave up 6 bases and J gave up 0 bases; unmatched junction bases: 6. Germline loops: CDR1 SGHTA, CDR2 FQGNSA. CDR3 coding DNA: TGTGCCAGCAGTCTTAGCGGGAGGACTAGCACAGATACGCAGTATTTT. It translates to CASSLSGRTSTDTQYF. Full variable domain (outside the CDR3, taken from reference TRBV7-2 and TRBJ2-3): GAGVSQSPSNKVTEKGKDVELRCDPISGHTALYWYRQSLGQGLEFLIYFQGNSAPDKSGLPSDRFSAERTGGSVSTLTIQRTQQEDSAVYLCASSLSGRTSTDTQYFGPGTRLTVL.

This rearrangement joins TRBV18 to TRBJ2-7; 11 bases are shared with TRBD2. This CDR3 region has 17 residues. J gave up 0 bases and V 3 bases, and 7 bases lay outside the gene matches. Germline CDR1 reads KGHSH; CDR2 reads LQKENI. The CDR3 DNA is TGTGCCAGCTCACCGGAGCCGGGACTAGCGGTCTCCTACGAGCAGTACTTC. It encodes CASSPEPGLAVSYEQYF.

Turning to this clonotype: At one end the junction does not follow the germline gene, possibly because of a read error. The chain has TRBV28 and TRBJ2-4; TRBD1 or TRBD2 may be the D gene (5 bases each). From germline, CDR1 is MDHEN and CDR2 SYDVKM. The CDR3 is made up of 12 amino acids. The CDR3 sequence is CASSPPNRSEDF. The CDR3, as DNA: TGTGCCAGCAGTCCCCCCAACAGGTCGGAGGACTTC.

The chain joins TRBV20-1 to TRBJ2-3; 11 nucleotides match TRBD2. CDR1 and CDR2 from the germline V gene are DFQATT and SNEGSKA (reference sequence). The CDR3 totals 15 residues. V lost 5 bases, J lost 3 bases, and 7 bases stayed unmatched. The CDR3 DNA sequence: TGCAGTGCTCATTCCCTAGCGGGAGGAACAGATACGCAGTATTTT. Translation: CSAHSLAGGTDTQYF.

CDR3 region: CASSHIRSGGVTSPLHF. For the CDR3, the DNA is TGTGCCAGCAGCCACATAAGAAGCGGGGGGGTTACTTCACCCCTCCACTTT. V and J are TRBV3-1 and TRBJ1-6; possible D gene TRBD1, 5 bases. Deletions cut 3 bases from V and 9 bases from J, with 21 bases between. CDR3 length: 17 amino acids. The germline V gene has CDR1 LGHDT and CDR2 YNNKEL (reference sequence).

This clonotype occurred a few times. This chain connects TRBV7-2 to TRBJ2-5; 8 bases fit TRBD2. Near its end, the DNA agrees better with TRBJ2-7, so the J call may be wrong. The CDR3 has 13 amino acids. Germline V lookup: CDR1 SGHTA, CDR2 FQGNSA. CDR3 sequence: CASSLREAREQYF. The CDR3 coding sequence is TGTGCCAGCAGCTTGCGGGAGGCCCGCGAGCAGTACTTC.

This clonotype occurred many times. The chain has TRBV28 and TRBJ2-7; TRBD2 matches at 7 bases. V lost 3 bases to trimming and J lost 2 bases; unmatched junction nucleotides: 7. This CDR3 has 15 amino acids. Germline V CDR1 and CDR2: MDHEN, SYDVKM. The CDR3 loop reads CASSFPLADAYEQYF. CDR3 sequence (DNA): TGTGCCAGCAGTTTCCCTCTAGCGGATGCCTACGAGCAGTACTTC.

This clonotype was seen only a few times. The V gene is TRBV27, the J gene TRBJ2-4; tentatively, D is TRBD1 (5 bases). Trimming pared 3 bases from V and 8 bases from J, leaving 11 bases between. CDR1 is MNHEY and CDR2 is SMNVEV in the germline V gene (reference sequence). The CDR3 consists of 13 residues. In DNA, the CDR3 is TGTGCCAGCAGTTTTAATCAGGGTCACATTCAGTACTTC. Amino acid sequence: CASSFNQGHIQYF.

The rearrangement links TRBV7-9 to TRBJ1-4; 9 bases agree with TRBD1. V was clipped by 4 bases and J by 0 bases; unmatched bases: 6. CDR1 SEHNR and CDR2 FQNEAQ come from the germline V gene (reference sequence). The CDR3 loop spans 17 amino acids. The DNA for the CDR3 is TGTGCCAGCAGCTGGGGACAGGGAAAGGCAACTAATGAAAAACTGTTTTTT. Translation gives CASSWGQGKATNEKLFF.

The CDR3 DNA reads as TGTGCCAGCAGCTTGAAGTGGAACATTAATGAAAAACTGTTTTTT. It specifies CASSLKWNINEKLFF. V gene TRBV7-9 combines with J gene TRBJ1-4; no clear D gene. V was trimmed by 3 bases and J by 4 bases, leaving 12 bases between them. CDR1 SEHNR and CDR2 FQNEAQ come from the germline V gene (reference sequence). The CDR3 sequence is 15 residues long.

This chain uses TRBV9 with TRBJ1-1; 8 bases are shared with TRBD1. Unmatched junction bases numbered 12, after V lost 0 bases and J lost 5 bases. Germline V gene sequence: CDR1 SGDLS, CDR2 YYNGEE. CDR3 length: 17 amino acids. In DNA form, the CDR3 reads TGTGCCAGCAGCGTAGGCGTTCAGGGCAGGGGGCGAACTGAAGCTTTCTTT. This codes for CASSVGVQGRGRTEAFF.

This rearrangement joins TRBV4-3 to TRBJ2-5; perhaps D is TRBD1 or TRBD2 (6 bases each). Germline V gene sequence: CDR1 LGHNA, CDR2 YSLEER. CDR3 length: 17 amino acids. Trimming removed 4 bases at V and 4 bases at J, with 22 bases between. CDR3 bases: TGCGCCAGCAGCCCGAGACTATCGGGGGCGCAAGGAGAGACCCAGTACTTC. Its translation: CASSPRLSGAQGETQYF.

CDR3 amino acids: CASSLAGDAAGGPYEQYF. The DNA for the CDR3 is TGTGCCAGCAGCTTAGCGGGAGATGCGGCGGGAGGCCCCTACGAGCAGTACTTC. V is TRBV7-9 and J is TRBJ2-7, with 8 bases aligning to TRBD2. V shed 0 bases and J 2 bases; nucleotides not matched to a gene: 12. In germline, CDR1 is SEHNR, CDR2 FQNEAQ (reference sequence). The CDR3 is 18 residues long.

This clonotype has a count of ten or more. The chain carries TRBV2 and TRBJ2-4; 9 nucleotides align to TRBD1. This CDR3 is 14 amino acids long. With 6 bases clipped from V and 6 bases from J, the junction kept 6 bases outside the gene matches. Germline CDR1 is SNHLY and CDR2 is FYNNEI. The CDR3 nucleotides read TGTGCCAGCAGGCTGATGGACAGGGGAAACATTCAGTACTTC. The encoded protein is CASRLMDRGNIQYF.

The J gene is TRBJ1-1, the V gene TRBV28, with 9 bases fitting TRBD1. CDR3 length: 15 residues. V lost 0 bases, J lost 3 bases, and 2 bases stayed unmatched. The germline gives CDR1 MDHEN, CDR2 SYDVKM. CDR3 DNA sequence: TGTGCCAGCAGTTTATGGGGGGACAGGGACACTGAAGCTTTCTTT. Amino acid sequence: CASSLWGDRDTEAFF.

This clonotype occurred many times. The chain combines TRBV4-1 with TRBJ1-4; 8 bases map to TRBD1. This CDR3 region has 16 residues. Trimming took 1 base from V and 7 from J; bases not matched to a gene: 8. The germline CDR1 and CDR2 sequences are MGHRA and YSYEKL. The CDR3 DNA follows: TGCGCCAGCAGCCAAGGGGGGGCAGGGGGCCGTGAAAAACTGTTTTTT. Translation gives CASSQGGAGGREKLFF.

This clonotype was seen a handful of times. Here the CDR3 reads CATSDTDRDSVYGYTF. CDR3 bases: TGTGCCACCAGTGATACTGACCGGGACTCCGTCTATGGCTACACCTTC. The V call is TRBV24-1, the J call TRBJ1-2, with TRBD1 as a possible D gene (5 bases). The CDR3 is 16 amino acids. The V end lost 3 bases, the J end lost 4 bases, and 17 bases lay between the germline ends. Germline V gives CDR1 KGHDR, CDR2 SFDVKD.

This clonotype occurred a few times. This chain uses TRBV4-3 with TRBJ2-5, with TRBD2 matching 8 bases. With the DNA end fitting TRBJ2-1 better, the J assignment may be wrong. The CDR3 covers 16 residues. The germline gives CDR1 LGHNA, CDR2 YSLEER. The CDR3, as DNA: TGCGCCAGCAGCCAAGAAATAGCGGGAAGTAACAATGAGCAGTTCTTC. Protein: CASSQEIAGSNNEQFF.

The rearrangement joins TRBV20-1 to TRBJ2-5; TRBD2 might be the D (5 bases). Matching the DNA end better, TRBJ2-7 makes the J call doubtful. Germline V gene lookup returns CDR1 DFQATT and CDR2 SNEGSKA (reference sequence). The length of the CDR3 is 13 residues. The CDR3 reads CSANPGLGVEQYF. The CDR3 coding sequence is TGCAGTGCTAATCCGGGCCTGGGAGTCGAGCAGTACTTC.

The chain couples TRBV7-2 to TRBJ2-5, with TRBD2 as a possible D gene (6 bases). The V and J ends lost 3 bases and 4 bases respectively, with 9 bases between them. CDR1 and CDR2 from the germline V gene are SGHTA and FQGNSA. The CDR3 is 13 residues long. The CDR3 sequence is CASSFWRGETQYF. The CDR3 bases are TGTGCCAGCAGCTTTTGGCGGGGAGAGACCCAGTACTTC.

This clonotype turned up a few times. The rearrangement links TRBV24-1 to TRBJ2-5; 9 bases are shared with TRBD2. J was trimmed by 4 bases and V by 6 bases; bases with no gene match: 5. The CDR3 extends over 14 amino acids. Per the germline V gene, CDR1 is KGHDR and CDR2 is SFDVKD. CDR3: CATSLGTSRETQYF. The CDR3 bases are TGTGCCACCAGTCTTGGGACTAGCCGAGAGACCCAGTACTTC.

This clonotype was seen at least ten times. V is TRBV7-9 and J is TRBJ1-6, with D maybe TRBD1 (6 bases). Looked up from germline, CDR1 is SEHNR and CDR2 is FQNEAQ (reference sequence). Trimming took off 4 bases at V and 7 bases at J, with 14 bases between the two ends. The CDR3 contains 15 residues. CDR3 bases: TGTGCCAGCAGCTCCGCAGGGGCGACGAATTCACCCCTCCACTTT. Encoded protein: CASSSAGATNSPLHF.

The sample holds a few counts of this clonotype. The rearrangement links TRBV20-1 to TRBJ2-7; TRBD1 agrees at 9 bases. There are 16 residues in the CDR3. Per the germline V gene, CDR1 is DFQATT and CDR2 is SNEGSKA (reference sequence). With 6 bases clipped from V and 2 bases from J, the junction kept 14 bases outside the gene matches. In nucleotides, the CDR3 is TGCAGTGCCGCAACAGGGGGCAGTACGACTACCTACGAGCAGTACTTC. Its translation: CSAATGGSTTTYEQYF.

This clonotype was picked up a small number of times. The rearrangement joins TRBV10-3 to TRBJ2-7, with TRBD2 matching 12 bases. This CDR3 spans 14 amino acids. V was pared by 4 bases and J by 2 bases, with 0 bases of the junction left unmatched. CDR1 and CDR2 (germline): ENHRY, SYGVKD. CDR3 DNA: TGTGCCATCAGTGCTAGCGGGAGGGCCTACGAGCAGTACTTC. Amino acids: CAISASGRAYEQYF.

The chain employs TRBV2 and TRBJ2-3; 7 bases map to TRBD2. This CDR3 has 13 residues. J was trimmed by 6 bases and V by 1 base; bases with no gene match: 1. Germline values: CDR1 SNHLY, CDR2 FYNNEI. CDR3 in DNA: TGTGCCAGCAGTGAAGAGGGAGGGGATACGCAGTATTTT. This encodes CASSEEGGDTQYF. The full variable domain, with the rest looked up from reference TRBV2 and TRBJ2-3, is EPEVTQTPSHQVTQMGQEVILRCVPISNHLYFYWYRQILGQKVEFLVSFYNNEISEKSEIFDDQFSVERPDGSNFTLKIRSTKLEDSAMYFCASSEEGGDTQYFGPGTRLTVL.